Included here is one TCR beta chain sequence, with context. Its target is unknown. This table comes from immunoSEQ multiplex PCR, and its TCRdb copy is limited to in-frame clones, with some not included. The sample comprises hundreds of thousands of clones, about 90% of which are singletons, and over 1.5% rests with the top ten. Per the germline V gene, CDR1 is MNHEY and CDR2 is SVGAGI. The CDR3 consists of 15 residues. V lost 4 bases, J lost 0 bases, and 5 bases stayed unmatched. This sample is drawn from a study of Ad26.COV2.S vaccination and SARS-CoV-2 variants. The wider study: A COV1001 Ad26.COV2.S trial-arm participant provided the sample. Ad26.COV2.S was injected intramuscularly once or twice, 56 days apart.

Indicated treatment: around 19 received Ad26.COV2.S at low or high dose, single or two shots; 5 received placebo; per-sample allocation not given. Sampling took place 63 days after the first vaccine or placebo injection. An Ad26 vector expressing Wuhan-strain SARS-CoV-2 spike served as the vaccine. Findings of the study overall: Post-vaccination breadth of spike-specific CD8+ and CD4+ T cell responses was reportedly substantial.

The sequence was collected from a person between 18 and 65 years old who received the Ad26.COV2.S COVID-19 vaccine or a placebo. The specimen was peripheral blood, collected in a trial of Ad26.COV2.S vaccine versus placebo. The V call is TRBV6-5, the J call TRBJ1-2, with 7 bases matching TRBD1. The CDR3 coding sequence is TGTGCCAGCAGTTGGGGAGGACAGGCTAACTATGGCTACACCTTC. Its protein is CASSWGGQANYGYTF.